This T cell receptor (beta chain) stems from a study of CD8 T cells in Susac syndrome. Findings and limits, study-wide: Acknowledgment was made by the study that its TCR sequencing and HLA analysis involved a relatively small number of individuals.

A word on this clonotype: Its cognate antigen is unknown.

The CDR3 sequence is 17 residues long. Germline assignment: CDR1 MGHRA and CDR2 YSYEKL. V was clipped by 4 bases and J by 1 base; unmatched bases: 7. CD8+ and CD4+ T cells circulating in blood were sequenced for TCR beta. Those who served as multiple sclerosis controls were treatment-naive patients with stable or active relapsing-remitting disease. A quantity of about 0.5 to 1 ug RNA underwent reverse transcription using random hexamers. Across 54 Vbeta and 13 Jbeta, immunoSEQ multiplex PCR amplified TCR beta CDR3. TCRdb ran MiXCR on the immunoSEQ multiplex PCR reads and lists one entry per CDR3 protein. This sample has about 400,000 distinct CDR3 sequences, with more than 80% found just once.

The rearrangement uses TRBV4-1 and TRBJ1-6; 7 nucleotides align to TRBD1. The TCR comes from a human donor with multiple sclerosis. The sample consisted of CD8+ T cells from PBMCs. The CDR3 bases are TGCGCCAGCAGCCCAGGGGGTCGAGGGTCCTATAATTCACCCCTCCACTTT. This gives the protein CASSPGGRGSYNSPLHF.